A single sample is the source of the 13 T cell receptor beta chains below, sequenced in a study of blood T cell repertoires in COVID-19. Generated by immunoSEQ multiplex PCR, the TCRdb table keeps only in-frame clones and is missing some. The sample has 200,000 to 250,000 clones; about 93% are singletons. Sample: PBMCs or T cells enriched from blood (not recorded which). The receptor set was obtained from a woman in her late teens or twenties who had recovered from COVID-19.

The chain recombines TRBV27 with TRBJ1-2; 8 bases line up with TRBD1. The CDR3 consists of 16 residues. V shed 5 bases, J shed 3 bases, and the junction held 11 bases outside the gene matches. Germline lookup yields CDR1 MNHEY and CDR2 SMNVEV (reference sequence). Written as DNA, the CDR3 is TGTGCCAGCAGTCAAGATTGGTCGGGACAGGACTATGGCTACACCTTC. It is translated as CASSQDWSGQDYGYTF.

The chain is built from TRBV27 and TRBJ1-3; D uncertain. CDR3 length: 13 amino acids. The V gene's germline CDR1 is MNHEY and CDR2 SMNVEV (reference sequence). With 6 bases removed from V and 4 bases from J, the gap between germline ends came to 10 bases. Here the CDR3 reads CASRSMRGNTIYF. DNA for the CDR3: TGTGCCAGCAGGAGTATGAGGGGAAACACCATATATTTT.

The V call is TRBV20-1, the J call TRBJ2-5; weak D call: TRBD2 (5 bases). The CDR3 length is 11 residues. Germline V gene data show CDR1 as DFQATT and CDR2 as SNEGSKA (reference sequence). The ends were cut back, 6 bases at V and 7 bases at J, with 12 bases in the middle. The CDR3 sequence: CSAGGWGTQYF. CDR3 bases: TGCAGTGCCGGAGGATGGGGGACCCAGTACTTC.

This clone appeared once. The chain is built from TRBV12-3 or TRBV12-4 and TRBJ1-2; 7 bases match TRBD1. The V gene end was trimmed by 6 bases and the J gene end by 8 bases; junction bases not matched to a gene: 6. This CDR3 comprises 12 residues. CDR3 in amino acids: CASRSGGRGYTF. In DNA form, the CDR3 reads TGTGCCAGCAGATCAGGGGGACGAGGCTACACCTTC.

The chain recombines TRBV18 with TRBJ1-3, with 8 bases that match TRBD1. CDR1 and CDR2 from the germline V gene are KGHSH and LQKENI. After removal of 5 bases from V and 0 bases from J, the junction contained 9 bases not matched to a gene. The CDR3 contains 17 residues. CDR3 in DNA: TGTGCCAGCTCAGAACGGACAGGGTCGATCTCTGGAAACACCATATATTTT. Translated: CASSERTGSISGNTIYF. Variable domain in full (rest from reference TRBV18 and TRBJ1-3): NAGVMQNPRHLVRRRGQEARLRCSPMKGHSHVYWYRQLPEEGLKFMVYLQKENIIDESGMPKERFSAEFPKEGPSILRIQQVVRGDSAAYFCASSERTGSISGNTIYFGEGSWLTVV.

CDR3 protein: CASSPRGSASGELFF. The CDR3 DNA reads as TGTGCCAGCAGTCCCAGGGGGAGTGCGTCCGGGGAGCTGTTTTTT. The chain recombines TRBV6-5 with TRBJ2-2; 7 positions match TRBD1. The V gene end was trimmed by 5 bases and the J gene end by 6 bases; junction bases not matched to a gene: 9. The length of the CDR3 is 15 residues. Germline loops: CDR1 MNHEY, CDR2 SVGAGI.

This CDR3 is CASSQSERRPGGQETQYF. DNA of the CDR3: TGCGCCAGCAGTCAATCCGAGCGTCGGCCAGGGGGACAAGAGACCCAGTACTTC. The chain employs TRBV23-1 and TRBJ2-5; 7 nucleotides match TRBD1. TRBV23-1 is recorded as an ORF, its role being uncertain. The CDR3 covers 18 residues. V gave up 0 bases and J gave up 2 bases; unmatched junction bases: 12.

CDR3 DNA sequence: TGTGCCATCAGTGGGGCCAGGGCTACGGATATTGCCTCCATATATTTT. Protein product: CAISGARATDIASIYF. The chain joins TRBV10-3 to TRBJ1-3; TRBD1 might be the D (5 bases). The CDR3 is made up of 16 amino acids. Germline-derived CDR1 and CDR2 are ENHRY and SYGVKD. V gave up 4 bases and J gave up 11 bases, with 24 bases separating them.

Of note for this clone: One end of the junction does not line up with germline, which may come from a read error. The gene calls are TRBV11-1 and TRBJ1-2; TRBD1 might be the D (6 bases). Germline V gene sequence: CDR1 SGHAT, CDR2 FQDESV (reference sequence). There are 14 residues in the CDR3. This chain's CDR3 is CASSISGGSATPHF. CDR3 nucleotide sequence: TGTGCCAGCAGCATTTCGGGGGGCTCGGCGACTCCTCACTTC.

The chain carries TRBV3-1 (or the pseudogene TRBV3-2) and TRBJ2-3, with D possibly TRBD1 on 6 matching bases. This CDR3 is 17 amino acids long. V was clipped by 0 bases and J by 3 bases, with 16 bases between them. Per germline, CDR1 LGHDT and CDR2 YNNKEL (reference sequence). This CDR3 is CASSQDSGYRVTDTQYF. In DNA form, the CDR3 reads TGTGCCAGCAGCCAAGATTCGGGGTACAGGGTGACAGATACGCAGTATTTT.

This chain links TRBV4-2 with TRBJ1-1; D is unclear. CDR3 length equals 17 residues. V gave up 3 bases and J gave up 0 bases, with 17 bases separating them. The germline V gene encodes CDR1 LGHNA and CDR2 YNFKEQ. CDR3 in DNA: TGTGCCAGCAGCCAGCTTGGAGCGTTCTCCATGAACACTGAAGCTTTCTTT. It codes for CASSQLGAFSMNTEAFF.

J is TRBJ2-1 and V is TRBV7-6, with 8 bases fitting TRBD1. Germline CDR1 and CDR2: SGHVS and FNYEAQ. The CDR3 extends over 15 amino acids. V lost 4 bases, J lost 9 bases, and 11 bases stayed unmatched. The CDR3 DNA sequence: TGTGCCAGCAGCTCCACCCCCGACAGGGGCGCTGAGCAGTTCTTC. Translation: CASSSTPDRGAEQFF. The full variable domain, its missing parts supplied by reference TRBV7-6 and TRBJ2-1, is GAGVSQSPRYKVTKRGQDVALRCDPISGHVSLYWYRQALGQGPEFLTYFNYEAQQDKSGLPNDRFSAERPEGSISTLTIQRTEQRDSAMYRCASSSTPDRGAEQFFGPGTRLTVL.

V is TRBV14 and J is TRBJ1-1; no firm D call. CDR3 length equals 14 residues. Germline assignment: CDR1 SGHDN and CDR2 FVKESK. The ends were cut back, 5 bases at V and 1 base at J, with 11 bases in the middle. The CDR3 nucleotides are TGTGCCAGCAGCTTAGTACGGGGGAACACTGAAGCTTTCTTT. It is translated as CASSLVRGNTEAFF.